This T cell receptor (beta chain) was retrieved from a study of identical twins. TCRdb re-derived calls from the 5' RACE reads in MiXCR, one entry per CDR3 protein. The sample contains nearly 900,000 distinct CDR3 sequences, roughly 12% of which appear only once. The germline V and J ends were trimmed by 5 bases and 6 bases, with 18 bases remaining between them. CDR1 SGHRS and CDR2 YFSETQ come from the germline V gene. The CDR3 is made up of 15 amino acids. The same specimen was also included in a second study, on yellow fever vaccine responses in identical twins.

The specimen was PBMCs. The genes are TRBV5-1 and TRBJ2-1, with no clear D. This clonotype was obtained from a woman younger than 30 in good health. CDR3 DNA sequence: TGCGCCAGCAGTCACCTCAATGACGTGATCAATGAGCAGTTCTTC. This codes for CASSHLNDVINEQFF. The variable domain in full, with the rest retrieved from reference TRBV5-1 and TRBJ2-1, is KAGVTQTPRYLIKTRGQQVTLSCSPISGHRSVSWYQQTPGQGLQFLFEYFSETQRNKGNFPGRFSGRQFSNSRSEMNVSTLELGDSALYLCASSHLNDVINEQFFGPGTRLTVL.